Listed below are T cell receptor beta chains from one sample, sequenced in a study of T cell changes during pregnancy in multiple sclerosis. This table comes from immunoSEQ multiplex PCR, and its TCRdb copy is limited to in-frame clones, with some not included. The profile shows 79,000 or so clones, approximately 91% of them singletons. This specimen consisted of peripheral blood, obtained before pregnancy. The receptors originated from a female donor with multiple sclerosis, enrolled in a pregnancy study. Both conserved end residues are part of each CDR3. D genes are given only for firm matches. Clone size is shown for a subset of rows, as once, few, many or a class of expanded clone.

size: .
V: TRBV11-2
D: .
J: TRBJ2-7
length: 11
CDR3: CASSLVGEQYF
DNA: TGTGCCAGCAGCTTAGTCGGCGAGCAGTACTTC

size: once
V: TRBV5-1
D: .
J: TRBJ2-7
length: 13
CDR3: CASSLGGGYEQYF
DNA: TGCGCCAGCAGCTTGGGGGGAGGCTACGAGCAGTACTTC

size: .
V: TRBV7-6
D: .
J: TRBJ2-7
length: 15
CDR3: CASSSIRGPTYEQYF
DNA: TGTGCCAGCAGCTCAATACGCGGGCCGACCTACGAGCAGTACTTC

size: .
V: TRBV29-1
D: .
J: TRBJ2-5
length: 13
CDR3: CSTNPRRQETQYF
DNA: TGCAGCACAAACCCGAGGAGACAAGAGACCCAGTACTTC

size: .
V: TRBV25-1
D: TRBD1
J: TRBJ2-1
length: 13
CDR3: CASSGQGVNEQFF
DNA: TGTGCCAGCAGTGGACAGGGGGTCAATGAGCAGTTCTTC

size: .
V: TRBV5-6
D: TRBD2
J: TRBJ2-5
length: 17
CDR3: CASSLVSGGRLQETQYF
DNA: TGTGCCAGCAGCTTGGTAAGCGGGGGACGCCTCCAAGAGACCCAGTACTTC

size: .
V: TRBV7-6
D: .
J: TRBJ2-7
length: 15
CDR3: CASSLGDWVSYEQYF
DNA: TGTGCCAGCAGCTTAGGGGACTGGGTCTCCTATGAGCAGTACTTC

size: .
V: TRBV5-1
D: .
J: TRBJ2-7
length: 14
CDR3: CASSFWVGGDEQYF
DNA: TGCGCCAGCAGCTTTTGGGTTGGCGGCGACGAGCAGTACTTC

size: .
V: TRBV15
D: .
J: TRBJ1-4
length: 15
CDR3: CATSRVQLPNEKLFF
DNA: TGTGCCACCAGCAGAGTACAGCTACCTAATGAAAAACTGTTTTTT

size: .
V: TRBV5-8
D: TRBD1
J: TRBJ1-1
length: 14
CDR3: CASSFGQGATEAFF
DNA: TGTGCCAGCAGCTTTGGACAGGGGGCCACTGAAGCTTTCTTT

size: .
V: TRBV5-1
D: TRBD1
J: TRBJ2-2
length: 16
CDR3: CASSLDRGPGTGELFF
DNA: TGCGCCAGCAGCTTGGACAGGGGGCCGGGGACCGGGGAGCTGTTTTTT

size: .
V: TRBV18
D: TRBD1
J: TRBJ1-1
length: 16
CDR3: CASSPQPGGSKTEAFF
DNA: TGTGCCAGCTCACCACAACCAGGGGGCTCGAAAACTGAAGCTTTCTTT

size: .
V: TRBV29-1
D: TRBD1
J: TRBJ2-2
length: 14
CDR3: CSPGRGLNTGELFF
DNA: TGCAGCCCGGGCAGGGGGCTGAACACCGGGGAGCTGTTTTTT

size: .
V: TRBV7-9
D: .
J: TRBJ1-4
length: 14
CDR3: CASTPNHGAEKLFF
DNA: TGTGCCAGCACCCCGAACCACGGTGCCGAAAAACTGTTTTTT

size: .
V: TRBV30
D: TRBD2
J: TRBJ2-1
length: 13
CDR3: CAWAGLAGDEQFF
DNA: TGTGCCTGGGCCGGACTAGCCGGGGATGAGCAGTTCTTC

size: .
V: TRBV7-9
D: TRBD1
J: TRBJ1-2
length: 13
CDR3: CASSAGTERYYTF
DNA: TGTGCCAGCAGTGCCGGGACAGAGCGCTACTACACCTTC

size: .
V: TRBV19
D: .
J: TRBJ2-7
length: 13
CDR3: CASMGSGSYEQYF
DNA: TGTGCCAGTATGGGTAGCGGCTCCTACGAGCAGTACTTC

size: .
V: TRBV5-1
D: TRBD1
J: TRBJ2-7
length: 14
CDR3: CASSLQGMGAEQYF
DNA: TGCGCCAGCAGCTTACAGGGGATGGGTGCCGAGCAGTACTTC

size: .
V: TRBV6-5
D: .
J: TRBJ2-1
length: 11
CDR3: CASSRTNEQFF
DNA: TGTGCCAGCAGTCGTACAAATGAGCAGTTCTTC

size: .
V: TRBV18
D: .
J: TRBJ2-1
length: 15
CDR3: CASSPSASSYNEQFF
DNA: TGTGCCAGCTCACCGTCAGCTAGCTCCTACAATGAGCAGTTCTTC

size: .
V: TRBV11-2
D: .
J: TRBJ1-5
length: 14
CDR3: CASSYAYPSQPQHF
DNA: TGTGCCAGCAGCTACGCTTACCCCAGTCAGCCCCAGCATTTT

size: .
V: TRBV7-3
D: TRBD2
J: TRBJ2-3
length: 15
CDR3: CASSSSGGYTDTQYF
DNA: TGTGCCAGCAGCTCTAGCGGGGGCTACACAGATACGCAGTATTTT

size: .
V: TRBV2
D: TRBD2
J: TRBJ2-5
length: 18
CDR3: CASSSPGLAGGFSETQYF
DNA: TGTGCCAGCAGTAGCCCGGGACTAGCGGGGGGGTTCTCGGAGACCCAGTACTTC

size: .
V: TRBV5-1
D: .
J: TRBJ1-6
length: 16
CDR3: CASSLGTLAGDSPLHF
DNA: TGCGCCAGCAGCTTGGGGACCTTAGCCGGGGATTCACCCCTCCACTTT

size: .
V: TRBV7-9
D: TRBD2
J: TRBJ2-3
length: 14
CDR3: CASSLGGLADTQYF
DNA: TGTGCCAGCAGCTTGGGAGGGCTTGCAGATACGCAGTATTTT

size: .
V: TRBV6-5
D: .
J: TRBJ2-7
length: 15
CDR3: CASSFGRGTPYEQYF
DNA: TGTGCCAGCAGCTTCGGACGGGGGACTCCCTACGAGCAGTACTTC

size: .
V: TRBV27
D: .
J: TRBJ2-3
length: 18
CDR3: CASTRRSQGGVSTDTQYF
DNA: TGTGCCAGCACGCGTCGGAGCCAAGGCGGTGTGAGCACAGATACGCAGTATTTT

size: .
V: TRBV19
D: TRBD2
J: TRBJ2-1
length: 17
CDR3: CASSIALRLAGVNEQFF
DNA: TGTGCCAGTAGTATAGCGCTTCGGCTAGCGGGAGTCAATGAGCAGTTCTTC

size: .
V: TRBV19
D: .
J: TRBJ1-5
length: 14
CDR3: CASSDGQHNQPQHF
DNA: TGTGCCAGCTCCGATGGACAGCACAATCAGCCCCAGCATTTT

size: .
V: TRBV27
D: TRBD1
J: TRBJ2-6
length: 17
CDR3: CASSWAGGAFGANVLTF
DNA: TGTGCCAGCAGTTGGGCAGGGGGCGCGTTCGGGGCCAACGTCCTGACTTTC

size: .
V: TRBV25-1
D: TRBD1
J: TRBJ2-3
length: 18
CDR3: CASSDQAGTGGPTDTQYF
DNA: TGTGCCAGCAGTGACCAGGCCGGGACAGGGGGTCCCACAGATACGCAGTATTTT

size: .
V: TRBV11-2
D: TRBD1
J: TRBJ1-2
length: 15
CDR3: CASSYPGQGNYGYTF
DNA: TGTGCCAGCAGCTATCCGGGACAGGGTAACTATGGCTACACCTTC

size: .
V: TRBV18
D: TRBD1
J: TRBJ2-7
length: 15
CDR3: CASSPGRTGTYEQYF
DNA: TGTGCCAGCTCACCCGGACGGACAGGGACGTACGAGCAGTACTTC

size: .
V: TRBV18
D: TRBD1
J: TRBJ1-5
length: 15
CDR3: CASSPRDRDGQPQHF
DNA: TGTGCCAGCTCACCCCGGGACAGGGACGGTCAGCCCCAGCATTTT

size: .
V: TRBV20-1
D: .
J: TRBJ1-2
length: 11
CDR3: CSARQNYGYTF
DNA: TGCAGTGCTAGACAGAACTATGGCTACACCTTC

size: few
V: TRBV5-1
D: .
J: TRBJ1-2
length: 14
CDR3: CASSYHRESYGYTF
DNA: TGCGCCAGCAGCTACCACAGGGAAAGCTATGGCTACACCTTC

size: many
V: TRBV7-6
D: .
J: TRBJ1-1
length: 13
CDR3: CASSLAHNTEAFF
DNA: TGTGCCAGCAGCTTAGCACATAACACTGAAGCTTTCTTT

size: .
V: TRBV28
D: .
J: TRBJ1-5
length: 15
CDR3: CASSLVGGGNQPQHF
DNA: TGTGCCAGCAGTTTAGTTGGAGGAGGCAATCAGCCCCAGCATTTT

size: .
V: TRBV6-1
D: .
J: TRBJ2-2
length: 15
CDR3: CASSVTGFNTGELFF
DNA: TGTGCCAGCAGCGTTACAGGATTTAACACCGGGGAGCTGTTTTTT

size: .
V: TRBV25-1
D: TRBD1
J: TRBJ2-3
length: 13
CDR3: CASSPGQPFTQYF
DNA: TGTGCCAGCAGCCCGGGACAGCCTTTTACGCAGTATTTT

size: .
V: TRBV30
D: TRBD1
J: TRBJ1-1
length: 13
CDR3: CACPDRSNTEAFF
DNA: TGTGCCTGCCCGGACAGGTCTAACACTGAAGCTTTCTTT

size: .
V: TRBV5-1
D: TRBD1
J: TRBJ1-4
length: 14
CDR3: CASSPGGRSEKLFF
DNA: TGCGCCAGCAGCCCAGGGGGCAGGAGTGAAAAACTGTTTTTT

size: .
V: TRBV19
D: .
J: TRBJ2-7
length: 14
CDR3: CASSVTGLTYEQYF
DNA: TGTGCCAGTAGTGTCACGGGACTCACCTACGAGCAGTACTTC

size: .
V: TRBV12-5
D: .
J: TRBJ1-1
length: 14
CDR3: CASGLGAGWPEAFF
DNA: TGTGCTAGTGGTTTGGGAGCAGGGTGGCCTGAAGCTTTCTTT

size: .
V: TRBV9
D: .
J: TRBJ2-7
length: 14
CDR3: CASSRWDLSYEQYF
DNA: TGTGCCAGCAGCCGATGGGACTTATCCTACGAGCAGTACTTC

size: .
V: TRBV6-1
D: TRBD1
J: TRBJ1-1
length: 15
CDR3: CASREFRGRDTEAFF
DNA: TGTGCCAGCAGGGAATTCAGGGGGCGGGACACTGAAGCTTTCTTT

size: .
V: TRBV7-2
D: .
J: TRBJ1-2
length: 11
CDR3: CASSSGMGYTF
DNA: TGTGCCAGCAGCTCGGGAATGGGCTACACCTTC